The next 4 T cell receptor beta chains were all read from a single sample in a study of human T cells and chemical hapten exposure. TCRdb called the RACE reads again in MiXCR, with one record for every CDR3 protein. The sample records about 180,000 distinct CDR3 sequences, around 30% being singletons. Time point specified: pre-sensitization, week 0. As for treatment: therapeutic diphenylcyclopropenone sensitization with weekly scalp DPC. Here the sequenced sample was whole blood, taken in connection with sensitization to the hapten diphenylcyclopropenone (DPC). Source of these receptors: a woman aged 25 to 45 with alopecia areata. Some clones in this sample may be carry-over from other donors' samples.

The sample holds a few counts of this clonotype. This rearrangement joins TRBV20-1 to TRBJ2-5; possible D gene TRBD2, 7 bases. V gave up 3 bases and J gave up 5 bases, with 13 bases separating them. Germline CDR1 and CDR2: DFQATT and SNEGSKA (reference sequence). The CDR3 totals 13 residues. In nucleotides, the CDR3 is TGCAGTGCTAGCCGGGGGGCGCGGGAGACCCAGTACTTC. Its translation is CSASRGARETQYF.

This clonotype has a handful of counts. This chain uses TRBV7-2 with TRBJ2-1; tentatively, D is TRBD2 (6 bases). The germline V gene encodes CDR1 SGHTA and CDR2 FQGNSA. The CDR3 loop spans 14 amino acids. Trimming left V 1 base short and J 8 bases short, with 12 bases between. The CDR3 reads CASSLGLGRHEQFF. DNA of the CDR3: TGTGCCAGCAGCTTAGGTCTGGGGAGGCATGAGCAGTTCTTC. The full variable domain, completed using reference TRBV7-2 and TRBJ2-1, is GAGVSQSPSNKVTEKGKDVELRCDPISGHTALYWYRQSLGQGLEFLIYFQGNSAPDKSGLPSDRFSAERTGGSVSTLTIQRTQQEDSAVYLCASSLGLGRHEQFFGPGTRLTVL.

This clonotype came up a few times. CDR3 DNA: TGTGCCAGCAGCAAGGTCGGGGGGGAGCAGTACTTC. Protein product: CASSKVGGEQYF. The chain couples TRBV7-9 to TRBJ2-7, with TRBD2 identical over 7 bases. The germline V gene encodes CDR1 SEHNR and CDR2 FQNEAQ (reference sequence). V lost 5 bases and J lost 7; bases outside the gene matches: 5. The CDR3 has 12 amino acids.

This chain uses TRBV29-1 with TRBJ1-1; D remains ambiguous. Germline values: CDR1 SQVTM, CDR2 ANQGSEA. Between the trimmed V and J ends, which lost 4 bases and 2 bases, there was a span of 8 bases. This CDR3 region has 12 residues. In DNA, the CDR3 is TGCAGCGTTGTACGGTATAACACTGAAGCTTTCTTT. This codes for CSVVRYNTEAFF.